The 10 T cell receptor beta chains below were found in one sample sequenced in a study of OX40 agonist ivuxolimab in advanced cancers. Some clones are missing from TCRdb's copy, which holds only in-frame ones; the method was immunoSEQ multiplex PCR. This table holds tens of thousands of clones, roughly nine tenths found once. This sample comprised CD4+ or CD8+ T cells sorted from blood, obtained in a trial of the OX40 agonist ivuxolimab. The receptors shown here come from an adult with an advanced solid tumor such as melanoma, head and neck, liver or kidney cancer.

The chain couples TRBV7-9 to TRBJ2-3; D not certain. Per the germline V gene, CDR1 is SEHNR and CDR2 is FQNEAQ (reference sequence). This CDR3 has 12 residues. Trimming pared 8 bases from V and 6 bases from J, leaving 12 bases between. CDR3 sequence reads: CASGMEWDTQYF. The CDR3 DNA reads as TGTGCCAGCGGGATGGAGTGGGATACGCAGTATTTT.

The CDR3 spells CASSSDSTYEQYF. The CDR3 nucleotides are TGTGCCAGCTCCTCGGACAGCACCTACGAGCAGTACTTC. The chain links TRBV18 to TRBJ2-7, with a tentative D call TRBD1 (6 bases). The CDR3 is made up of 13 amino acids. CDR1 and CDR2 (germline): KGHSH, LQKENI. V was clipped by 6 bases and J by 2 bases, with 11 bases between them.

The chain recombines TRBV2 with TRBJ2-1, with D possibly being TRBD2 (6 bases). V dropped 6 bases and J dropped 0 bases, with 15 bases sitting between them. CDR3 length: 16 amino acids. Germline lookup yields CDR1 SNHLY and CDR2 FYNNEI. CDR3 in DNA: TGTGCCAGCAGCACCTTACTAGCTACCTCCTACAATGAGCAGTTCTTC. Translation: CASSTLLATSYNEQFF.

The chain links TRBV27 to TRBJ2-7, with a tentative D call TRBD2 (5 bases). With 10 bases removed from V and 3 bases from J, the gap between germline ends came to 16 bases. CDR1 and CDR2 (germline): MNHEY, SMNVEV (reference sequence). The CDR3 contains 13 residues. The CDR3 protein is CATRPDYYYEQYF. The CDR3 bases are TGTGCCACCCGACCTGACTACTACTACGAGCAGTACTTC.

V and J are TRBV27 and TRBJ2-1; D possibly matches TRBD1 or TRBD2 (5 bases each). V gave up 1 base and J gave up 4 bases, with 11 bases separating them. Germline-derived CDR1 and CDR2 are MNHEY and SMNVEV (reference sequence). The CDR3 is 15 residues long. CDR3: CASSLFRGPYNEQFF. The CDR3 region has the DNA TGTGCCAGCAGTTTATTTAGGGGACCATACAATGAGCAGTTCTTC.

The chain uses TRBV12-5 and TRBJ2-2, with 10 bases that match TRBD2. With V trimmed by 5 bases and J by 7 bases, 16 bases remained unmatched. The V gene's germline CDR1 is LGHNT and CDR2 FRNRAP. This CDR3 contains 18 residues. In nucleotides, the CDR3 is TGTGCTAGTGGTCCCTCCCAATCTAGCGGGAGTAAGGTCGGGGAGCTGTTTTTT. Amino acid sequence: CASGPSQSSGSKVGELFF.

The V gene is TRBV9, the J gene TRBJ2-1, with 7 bases matching TRBD2. Trimming removed 3 bases from V and 4 bases from J; junction bases left unmatched: 13. The CDR3 is 17 residues long. Germline assignment: CDR1 SGDLS and CDR2 YYNGEE. CDR3 in DNA: TGTGCCAGCAGCGAACCCATAGCGGGCGGGAAGTACAATGAGCAGTTCTTC. The encoded protein is CASSEPIAGGKYNEQFF.

The genes are TRBV5-4 and TRBJ1-1; D is ambiguous. The V and J ends lost 0 bases and 6 bases respectively, with 9 bases between them. CDR1 is SGHNT and CDR2 is YYREEE in the germline V gene (reference sequence). The CDR3 sequence is 13 residues long. The CDR3 sequence is CASSLESAPEAFF. The CDR3 nucleotides read TGTGCCAGCAGCTTGGAGTCGGCCCCTGAAGCTTTCTTT.

The chain is built from TRBV20-1 and TRBJ2-1; D call uncertain. Trimming stripped 7 bases from V and 6 bases from J, with 7 bases between. The CDR3 has 10 residues. Germline CDR1 reads DFQATT; CDR2 reads SNEGSKA (reference sequence). The CDR3 region is CSGWSNEQFF. The CDR3 bases are TGCAGTGGTTGGAGCAATGAGCAGTTCTTC.

This chain links TRBV15 with TRBJ2-1; D possibly corresponds to TRBD1 (6 bases). Germline CDR1 LNHNV, CDR2 YYDKDF (reference sequence). The CDR3 loop spans 15 amino acids. V lost 5 bases and J 0 bases, leaving 11 bases between the germline ends. The CDR3 region has the DNA TGTGCCACCAGCCCCGACAGGAGCTCCTACAATGAGCAGTTCTTC. It yields the protein CATSPDRSSYNEQFF.